This is a list of T cell receptor beta chains from one sample in a study of cytomegalovirus exposure and HLA in healthy donors. The repertoire was sequenced with immunoSEQ multiplex PCR; TCRdb's copy has only in-frame clones and lacks some. The data hold roughly 150,000 clones, with 70% to 85% observed a single time. What was sequenced was PBMCs. The receptors derive from a male donor in good health and CMV-seronegative. The CDR3 runs from the conserved cysteine through the conserved F or W. A D gene is named only where the DNA matches it firmly. Where a row states a size, it is once, few, many or the class of an expanded clone; other rows omit it.

V	J	D	size	CDR3	DNA
TRBV28	TRBJ2-7	TRBD1	-	CASTGGWPYEQYF	TGTGCCAGCACAGGGGGCTGGCCCTACGAGCAGTACTTC
TRBV6-1	TRBJ1-5	TRBD1	-	CASSASGQLNQPQHF	TGTGCCAGCAGTGCTTCGGGACAGCTAAATCAGCCCCAGCATTTT
TRBV6-1	TRBJ1-1	-	-	CASSLWEEDGTEAFF	TGTGCCAGCAGTCTATGGGAGGAAGACGGCACTGAAGCTTTCTTT
TRBV5-6	TRBJ2-7	TRBD1	few	CASSFLTGGGEQYF	TGTGCCAGCAGCTTCCTGACAGGGGGGGGCGAGCAGTACTTC
TRBV5-7	TRBJ2-2	-	-	CASSSTGPRFTGELFF	TGTGCCAGCAGCTCTACAGGTCCCAGATTCACCGGGGAGCTGTTTTTT
TRBV19	TRBJ1-1	-	-	CASSRGRRSWSGSTEAFF	TGTGCCAGTAGTAGGGGCCGTCGCAGCTGGTCCGGTAGCACTGAAGCTTTCTTT
TRBV5-4	TRBJ2-3	-	-	CASSTSGDADTQYF	TGTGCCAGCAGCACGTCCGGGGATGCAGATACGCAGTATTTT
TRBV9	TRBJ2-5	TRBD2	-	CASSVGTSGGARETQYF	TGCGCCAGCAGCGTAGGGACTAGCGGGGGGGCCAGAGAGACCCAGTACTTC
TRBV7-9	TRBJ1-2	-	-	CASRDPQGGDGYTF	TGTGCCAGCAGAGATCCCCAGGGAGGTGATGGCTACACCTTC
TRBV27	TRBJ2-3	TRBD2	once	CASSANAGGSDTQYF	TGTGCCAGCAGTGCTAACGCGGGAGGCTCAGATACGCAGTATTTT
TRBV2	TRBJ1-2	TRBD1	-	CASSDDAAGGSGYTF	TGTGCCAGCAGTGATGATGCGGCAGGGGGAAGTGGCTACACCTTC
TRBV6-5	TRBJ1-6	-	-	CASTSRGDSPLHF	TGTGCCAGCACCTCCAGGGGAGATTCACCCCTCCACTTT
TRBV6-5	TRBJ1-3	-	-	CASSYSDGGGNTIYF	TGTGCCAGCAGTTACTCGGACGGGGGGGGAAACACCATATATTTT
TRBV28	TRBJ1-4	TRBD1	few	CASNLNRGREKLFF	TGTGCCAGCAACTTAAACAGGGGGCGTGAAAAACTGTTTTTT
TRBV7-3	TRBJ2-6	-	-	CASSLEDISGANVLTF	TGTGCCAGCAGCTTAGAGGATATCTCTGGGGCCAACGTCCTGACTTTC
TRBV7-9	TRBJ2-7	TRBD1	few	CASSVTGSPYEQYF	TGTGCCAGCAGCGTGACAGGGAGTCCCTACGAGCAGTACTTC
TRBV19	TRBJ1-4	TRBD1	once	CASSIEPTGVNEKLFF	TGTGCCAGTAGTATAGAGCCGACAGGGGTTAATGAAAAACTGTTTTTT
TRBV4-3	TRBJ2-7	-	-	CASSQAGRAYEQYF	TGCGCCAGCAGCCAAGCTGGGAGAGCCTACGAGCAGTACTTC
TRBV4-1	TRBJ2-3	-	-	CASSQGLRGDTQYF	TGCGCCAGCAGCCAAGGACTCCGGGGAGATACGCAGTATTTT
TRBV4-2	TRBJ2-3	TRBD2	-	CASSQDQGLWRGAHTQYF	TGTGCCAGCAGCCAAGATCAAGGGTTATGGCGGGGGGCCCATACGCAGTATTTT
TRBV5-1	TRBJ2-5	TRBD1	few	CASSSRGTVQETQYF	TGCGCCAGCAGCTCCCGTGGGACAGTACAAGAGACCCAGTACTTC
TRBV15	TRBJ2-1	TRBD1	-	CATSSSYGTGVGNEQFF	TGTGCCACCAGCAGCTCCTATGGGACAGGGGTTGGCAATGAGCAGTTCTTC
TRBV7-3	TRBJ2-2	TRBD1	once	CASSSRDRGRLGELFF	TGTGCCAGCAGCTCCCGGGACAGGGGGCGTCTAGGGGAGCTGTTTTTT
TRBV7-9	TRBJ2-7	-	once	CASSSEYYEQYF	TGTGCCAGCAGCTCCGAGTACTACGAGCAGTACTTC
TRBV4-3	TRBJ2-1	-	-	CASSQESGFGNEQFF	TGCGCCAGCAGCCAAGAGAGCGGGTTTGGGAATGAGCAGTTCTTC
TRBV6-6	TRBJ2-2	-	once	CASSTNHRGGTGELFF	TGTGCCAGCAGTACCAATCACAGGGGAGGCACCGGGGAGCTGTTTTTT
TRBV15	TRBJ1-1	-	-	CATGQNTEAFF	TGTGCCACCGGGCAGAACACTGAAGCTTTCTTT
TRBV27	TRBJ1-2	TRBD1	-	CASSRGRDYGYTF	TGTGCCAGCAGCAGGGGGCGCGACTATGGCTACACCTTC
TRBV27	TRBJ1-4	-	-	CASSEVAVSREKLFF	TGTGCCAGCAGTGAAGTCGCAGTCTCCAGGGAAAAACTGTTTTTT
TRBV14	TRBJ2-7	TRBD2	-	CASSLWTSGEQYF	TGTGCCAGCAGCCTCTGGACTAGCGGCGAGCAGTACTTC
TRBV7-6	TRBJ1-1	-	once	CASSTGPGGAEAFF	TGTGCCAGCAGCACCGGACCCGGCGGGGCTGAAGCTTTCTTT
TRBV7-2	TRBJ2-7	-	-	CASSFSTSAPYEQYF	TGTGCCAGCAGCTTCTCGACTAGTGCTCCCTACGAGCAGTACTTC
TRBV18	TRBJ1-5	TRBD1	-	CASSSQGASNQPQHF	TGTGCCAGCTCATCACAGGGGGCAAGCAATCAGCCCCAGCATTTT
TRBV12-5	TRBJ1-3	-	-	CASGLGGSGNTIYF	TGTGCTAGTGGTTTGGGAGGGTCTGGAAACACCATATATTTT
TRBV19	TRBJ2-4	TRBD2	-	CATATGLASNIQYF	TGTGCCACCGCCACGGGACTAGCGTCGAACATTCAGTACTTC